A single sample is the source of the 8 T cell receptor beta chains below, sequenced in a study of identical twins. Each CDR3 protein gets one entry after TCRdb re-called the 5' RACE reads with MiXCR. Of about 480,000 distinct CDR3 sequences in the sample, 12% to 15% were seen once. This same sample was also part of a study on yellow fever vaccine responses in identical twins.

The source material was CD4+ T cells sorted from blood. The receptors originated from a woman between 18 and 29 years old in good health.

There are a few counts of this clonotype. The chain couples TRBV27 to TRBJ2-1, with TRBD1 as a possible D gene (6 bases). The length of the CDR3 is 16 residues. V dropped 6 bases and J dropped 0 bases, with 15 bases sitting between them. In germline, CDR1 is MNHEY, CDR2 SMNVEV (reference sequence). The CDR3 here is CASRRDRLSSYNEQFF. The CDR3 DNA reads TGTGCCAGCAGACGAGACAGGCTGAGCTCCTACAATGAGCAGTTCTTC.

This chain links TRBV20-1 with TRBJ2-3; maybe TRBD2 (5 bases). Germline V CDR1 and CDR2: DFQATT, SNEGSKA (reference sequence). The V gene lost 4 bases and the J gene lost 2 bases, with 7 bases spanning the gap. The CDR3 has 12 residues. For the CDR3, the DNA is TGCAGTGCTATGGAGGACACAGATACGCAGTATTTT. Translating it yields CSAMEDTDTQYF.

This clonotype appeared many times. The chain is built from TRBV12-3 or TRBV12-4 and TRBJ2-5, with 7 bases aligning to TRBD1. The CDR3 runs 15 residues. The V gene end was trimmed by 3 bases and the J gene end by 6 bases; junction bases not matched to a gene: 10. CDR3 region: CASSFRDRVLQTQYF. The DNA for the CDR3 is TGTGCCAGCAGTTTCCGCGACAGGGTATTGCAGACCCAGTACTTC.

This clonotype was observed a handful of times. In DNA, the CDR3 is TGTGCCAGCAGCTTAGCGGATCGGGGGGGCGTCCGCACAGATACGCAGTATTTT. Translating it yields CASSLADRGGVRTDTQYF. The chain couples TRBV7-2 to TRBJ2-3, with 8 bases fitting TRBD2. Germline CDR1 and CDR2: SGHTA and FQGNSA. The CDR3 has 18 residues. J gave up 1 base and V 0 bases, and 9 bases lay outside the gene matches.

This clonotype was counted at least ten times. The chain combines TRBV4-2 with TRBJ2-2, with TRBD1 as a possible D gene (5 bases). The CDR3 totals 14 residues. With 1 base removed from V and 5 bases from J, the gap between germline ends came to 8 bases. Looked up from germline, CDR1 is LGHNA and CDR2 is YNFKEQ. The CDR3 sequence: CASSQVRATGELFF. The CDR3 DNA follows: TGTGCCAGCAGCCAAGTCAGGGCTACCGGGGAGCTGTTTTTT.

This chain connects TRBV5-5 to TRBJ2-7; D not certain. This CDR3 contains 13 residues. Per germline, CDR1 SGHKS and CDR2 YYEKEE (reference sequence). Trimming pared 4 bases from V and 2 bases from J, leaving 10 bases between. This CDR3 is CASSRNRAYEQYF. The CDR3 DNA reads as TGTGCCAGCAGCAGAAACAGAGCCTACGAGCAGTACTTC.

The chain combines TRBV5-6 with TRBJ2-7, with D uncertain. Germline lookup yields CDR1 SGHDT and CDR2 YYEEEE. V lost 0 bases and J lost 3, with 13 bases in between. The CDR3 totals 15 residues. As DNA, the CDR3 is TGTGCCAGCAGCTTGGGGACCGGGCAAGGCTACGAGCAGTACTTC. Encoded protein: CASSLGTGQGYEQYF.

This clonotype was picked up a small number of times. The chain uses TRBV7-2 and TRBJ2-2, with a weak D call TRBD1 (5 bases). The CDR3 has 14 amino acids. Trimming cost V 3 bases and J 6 bases, with 11 bases left between them. Germline CDR1 is SGHTA and CDR2 is FQGNSA. CDR3 sequence reads: CASSLGRSAGELFF. DNA of the CDR3: TGTGCCAGCAGCTTGGGGCGTAGTGCCGGGGAGCTGTTTTTT.